Each of the 2 T cell receptor beta chains below was sequenced from the same sample in a study of blood T cell repertoires in COVID-19. Clones were read by immunoSEQ multiplex PCR, and TCRdb kept only the in-frame ones, dropping some. The sample yields 200,000 to 250,000 clones, more than 75% seen once. The specimen was peripheral blood. The receptors derive from a human donor in a cohort sampled during active COVID-19.

The genes are TRBV2 and TRBJ1-2, with TRBD1 as a possible D gene (5 bases). Per germline, CDR1 SNHLY and CDR2 FYNNEI. The CDR3 sequence is 15 residues long. V lost 11 bases and J lost 2, with 21 bases in between. The CDR3 DNA follows: TGTGCCCAGGGAAGGCTACGGCCGAAAAACTATGGCTACACCTTC. It yields the protein CAQGRLRPKNYGYTF.

The chain joins TRBV2 to TRBJ1-4, with 9 bases identical to TRBD1. J was trimmed by 0 bases and V by 6 bases; bases with no gene match: 5. The CDR3 is made up of 16 amino acids. Germline CDR1 is SNHLY and CDR2 is FYNNEI. CDR3 bases: TGTGCCAGCAGAAAGGACAGGGGTTCAACTAATGAAAAACTGTTTTTT. It codes for CASRKDRGSTNEKLFF.